This T cell receptor (beta chain) was profiled in a study of blood T cell repertoires in COVID-19. The repertoire was sequenced with immunoSEQ multiplex PCR; TCRdb's copy has only in-frame clones and lacks some. The sample yields approximately 170,000 clones, less than 85% seen once. Germline CDR1 reads SQVTM; CDR2 reads ANQGSEA. The CDR3 length is 13 residues. J lost 13 bases, V lost 7 bases, and 17 bases had no gene match. All enrollees were roughly 18 to 90 years old and from 20 to 30 US areas. The origin of this receptor is a woman between 45 and 60 years old who had recovered from COVID-19. J is TRBJ1-2 and V is TRBV29-1; 8 bases are shared with TRBD1. The sequenced sample was PBMCs or T cells enriched from blood (not recorded which). In DNA form, the CDR3 reads TGCAGCGCCATAGGACAGGGAGGTTTGTGTTGCACCTTC. This sequence encodes CSAIGQGGLCCTF. Supplemented by reference TRBV29-1 and TRBJ1-2, the full variable domain reads SAVISQKPSRDICQRGTSLTIQCQVDSQVTMMFWYRQQPGQSLTLIATANQGSEATYESGFVIDKFPISRPNLTFSTLTVSNMSPEDSSIYLCSAIGQGGLCCTFGSGTRLTVV.